Shown below are 31 T cell receptor beta chains from a single sample sequenced in a study of blood T cell repertoires in COVID-19. The repertoire was sequenced with immunoSEQ multiplex PCR; TCRdb's copy has only in-frame clones and lacks some. The sample has approximately 190,000 clones, around 86% seen once. The sequencing input was peripheral blood. The receptor source for this set is a middle-aged woman with acute or convalescent COVID-19.

The chain couples TRBV30 to TRBJ1-5, with D hard to call. Deletions cut 1 base from V and 5 bases from J, with 9 bases between. CDR3 length: 13 residues. Germline assignment: CDR1 GTSNPN and CDR2 SVGIG (reference sequence). Written as DNA, the CDR3 is TGTGCCTGGAGTGATGGCCTTCATCAGCCCCAGCATTTT. As protein: CAWSDGLHQPQHF.

This chain joins TRBV5-4 and TRBJ2-3; 11 bases match TRBD2. CDR1 is SGHNT and CDR2 is YYREEE in the germline V gene (reference sequence). CDR3 length: 17 residues. The junction had 9 bases not matched to a gene; V was cut back by 4 bases and J by 2 bases. As DNA, the CDR3 is TGTGCCAGCAGCCCCCCCGGGACTAGCGGAGTCACAGATACGCAGTATTTT. Translating it yields CASSPPGTSGVTDTQYF.

The gene calls are TRBV28 and TRBJ1-1; D not resolved. Trimming took off 9 bases at V and 1 base at J, with 9 bases between the two ends. Per germline, CDR1 MDHEN and CDR2 SYDVKM. This CDR3 has 12 residues. CDR3 coding DNA: TGTGCCAGTGAGGCCTCGAACACTGAAGCTTTCTTT. This codes for CASEASNTEAFF.

This sequence joins TRBV19 and TRBJ2-7, with a weak D call TRBD2 (5 bases). Trimming removed 4 bases from V and 0 bases from J, with 13 bases in between. CDR1 is LNHDA, CDR2 SQIVND, per germline (reference sequence). This CDR3 region has 15 residues. The CDR3 here is CASSRAGRPSYEQYF. In DNA form, the CDR3 reads TGTGCCAGTAGTAGGGCGGGTAGGCCCTCCTACGAGCAGTACTTC. The full variable domain, with the rest looked up from reference TRBV19 and TRBJ2-7, is DGGITQSPKYLFRKEGQNVTLSCEQNLNHDAMYWYRQDPGQGLRLIYYSQIVNDFQKGDIAEGYSVSREKKESFPLTVTSAQKNPTAFYLCASSRAGRPSYEQYFGPGTRLTVT.

The chain is built from TRBV7-7 and TRBJ2-1, with TRBD2 as a possible D gene (5 bases). Trimming took off 5 bases at V and 5 bases at J, with 10 bases between the two ends. CDR3 size: 13 residues. Germline CDR1 and CDR2: SSHAT and FNYEAQ (reference sequence). DNA for the CDR3: TGTGCCAGCAGCCGGGGAGACCACAATGAGCAGTTCTTC. This gives the protein CASSRGDHNEQFF.

J is TRBJ1-2 and V is TRBV28, with D possibly matching TRBD1 (5 bases). CDR1 is MDHEN and CDR2 is SYDVKM in the germline V gene. V lost 6 bases and J 5 bases, leaving 16 bases between the germline ends. The CDR3 loop spans 14 amino acids. The CDR3, as DNA: TGTGCCAGCAGCGTCCCCAGGGTTTTATATGGCTACACCTTC. It translates to CASSVPRVLYGYTF.

The chain carries TRBV7-9 and TRBJ2-7; 12 bases line up with TRBD2. The J segment lost 9 bases and the V segment lost 4 bases, leaving 16 bases of the junction unmatched. Germline-derived CDR1 and CDR2 are SEHNR and FQNEAQ (reference sequence). The CDR3 loop spans 17 amino acids. CDR3 DNA: TGTGCCAGCAGCTCAAACCCGTCTAGCGGGGGGGCCGGTGTGCAGTACTTC. The encoded protein is CASSSNPSSGGAGVQYF. The complete variable domain, with remaining parts taken from reference TRBV7-9 and TRBJ2-7, reads DTGVSQNPRHKITKRGQNVTFRCDPISEHNRLYWYRQTLGQGPEFLTYFQNEAQLEKSRLLSDRFSAERPKGSFSTLEIQRTEQGDSAMYLCASSSNPSSGGAGVQYFGPGTRLTVT.

The chain combines TRBV28 with TRBJ1-2; no clear D. The CDR3 is 16 residues long. V lost 5 bases and J 2 bases, leaving 18 bases between the germline ends. The germline V gene has CDR1 MDHEN and CDR2 SYDVKM. This CDR3 reads CASSPAQSRRNYGYTF. CDR3 sequence (DNA): TGTGCCAGCAGTCCCGCCCAGTCCAGAAGAAACTATGGCTACACCTTC.

This chain uses TRBV30 with TRBJ1-4; 7 bases are shared with TRBD1. This CDR3 comprises 13 residues. In germline, CDR1 is GTSNPN, CDR2 SVGIG (reference sequence). V lost 0 bases and J lost 8; bases outside the gene matches: 3. DNA for the CDR3: TGTGCCTGGAGTGTTGCAGGGGGAGAAAAACTGTTTTTT. This sequence encodes CAWSVAGGEKLFF. Together with reference TRBV30 and TRBJ1-4, the CDR3 gives the full variable domain: SQTIHQWPATLVQPVGSPLSLECTVEGTSNPNLYWYRQAAGRGLQLLFYSVGIGQISSEVPQNLSASRPQDRQFILSSKKLLLSDSGFYLCAWSVAGGEKLFFGSGTQLSVL.

The V gene is TRBV7-9, the J gene TRBJ1-1; D is undetermined. From germline, CDR1 is SEHNR and CDR2 FQNEAQ (reference sequence). The length of the CDR3 is 14 residues. Trimming removed 7 bases at V and 7 bases at J, with 19 bases between. The CDR3 nucleotides are TGTGCCAGCACAGCGGTAGCGACCCGCAGTGAAGCTTTCTTT. Translated, it gives CASTAVATRSEAFF.

The chain carries TRBV7-6 and TRBJ1-6; maybe TRBD1 (6 bases). This CDR3 spans 15 amino acids. Germline V gives CDR1 SGHVS, CDR2 FNYEAQ. Trimming left V 4 bases short and J 7 bases short, with 14 bases between. Written as DNA, the CDR3 is TGTGCCAGCAGCTCGCGACAGGCCTTCAATTCACCCCTCCACTTT. This encodes CASSSRQAFNSPLHF.

V and J are TRBV28 and TRBJ2-2; 7 nucleotides agree with TRBD1. With V trimmed by 5 bases and J by 3 bases, 9 bases remained unmatched. Germline values: CDR1 MDHEN, CDR2 SYDVKM. There are 16 residues in the CDR3. The CDR3 loop reads CASSPTGAGHTGELFF. The CDR3 DNA reads as TGTGCCAGCAGTCCTACAGGGGCAGGCCACACCGGGGAGCTGTTTTTT.

The V call is TRBV5-5, the J call TRBJ2-1; 10 bases align to TRBD1. The CDR3 is made up of 17 amino acids. Trimming cost V 3 bases and J 7 bases; bases outside gene matches: 13. Germline CDR1 and CDR2: SGHKS and YYEKEE (reference sequence). The CDR3 DNA is TGTGCCAGCAGCTCCTCCCGGGACAGGGGCTTCGGTAATGAGCAGTTCTTC. Its translation is CASSSSRDRGFGNEQFF.

The rearrangement uses TRBV28 and TRBJ2-7, with a tentative D call TRBD1 (5 bases). The length of the CDR3 is 15 residues. Germline lookup yields CDR1 MDHEN and CDR2 SYDVKM. Trimming took off 5 bases at V and 2 bases at J, with 16 bases between the two ends. The CDR3 DNA follows: TGTGCCAGCAGTCCCGCAGGGCCCTCCACCTACGAGCAGTACTTC. This sequence encodes CASSPAGPSTYEQYF.

The CDR3 loop reads CSAWETGELFF. CDR3 in DNA: TGCAGTGCTTGGGAGACCGGGGAGCTGTTTTTT. This sequence joins TRBV20-1 and TRBJ2-2, with D perhaps matching TRBD2 (5 bases). The germline gives CDR1 DFQATT, CDR2 SNEGSKA (reference sequence). Deletions cut 5 bases from V and 5 bases from J, with 6 bases between. There are 11 residues in the CDR3.

Note on this clone: This same CDR3 is encoded by further DNA sequences in the sample. The gene calls are TRBV7-2 and TRBJ2-3; no reliable D call. The CDR3 contains 14 residues. Germline CDR1 is SGHTA and CDR2 is FQGNSA. V shed 1 base and J shed 2 bases, with 7 bases lying between them. The CDR3 protein is CASSLDYYTDTQYF. Here the CDR3 DNA reads TGTGCCAGCAGCTTAGACTATTACACAGATACGCAGTATTTT.

This clone was detected only a few times. The V gene is TRBV7-9, the J gene TRBJ2-2; D not resolved. With 2 bases removed from V and 2 bases from J, the gap between germline ends came to 12 bases. There are 16 residues in the CDR3. Per germline, CDR1 SEHNR and CDR2 FQNEAQ (reference sequence). DNA of the CDR3: TGTGCCAGCAGCTTACCGGCGAGAGGCAACACCGGGGAGCTGTTTTTT. Its translation is CASSLPARGNTGELFF. Looking up the rest from reference TRBV7-9 and TRBJ2-2 gives the full variable domain: DTGVSQNPRHKITKRGQNVTFRCDPISEHNRLYWYRQTLGQGPEFLTYFQNEAQLEKSRLLSDRFSAERPKGSFSTLEIQRTEQGDSAMYLCASSLPARGNTGELFFGEGSRLTVL.

This clone came up once. The chain carries TRBV7-9 and TRBJ1-2; possibly TRBD1 for D (5 bases). The V end was cut by 1 base, the J end by 7 bases, with 10 bases between. The germline CDR1 and CDR2 sequences are SEHNR and FQNEAQ (reference sequence). This CDR3 has 13 residues. CDR3 DNA sequence: TGTGCCAGCAGCTTAGGGGACGGGGGTGGCTACACCTTC. Its protein is CASSLGDGGGYTF.

V gene TRBV6-2 or TRBV6-3 combines with J gene TRBJ2-2; D is possibly TRBD2 (6 bases). The germline gives CDR1 MNHEY, CDR2 SVGEGT. The CDR3 is 17 amino acids. V was clipped by 0 bases and J by 4 bases, with 15 bases between them. The CDR3 DNA reads as TGTGCCAGCAGTTACTCGATCGGCGGGACGTCCACCGGGGAGCTGTTTTTT. This codes for CASSYSIGGTSTGELFF.

This clone was picked up one time. CDR3 loop: CASSGRTGYNSPLHF. In DNA, the CDR3 is TGTGCCAGCAGTGGGCGGACAGGTTATAATTCACCCCTCCACTTT. The chain combines TRBV2 with TRBJ1-6; 7 bases agree with TRBD1. CDR1 and CDR2 (germline): SNHLY, FYNNEI. The CDR3 spans 15 residues. The V segment lost 4 bases and the J segment 4 bases; nucleotides outside the gene matches: 4.

Here the CDR3 reads CASSVTHRNTEAFF. CDR3 nucleotides: TGTGCCAGCAGCGTAACACACAGGAACACTGAAGCTTTCTTT. This rearrangement joins TRBV9 to TRBJ1-1; no clear D gene. Germline-derived CDR1 and CDR2 are SGDLS and YYNGEE. Deletions cut 1 base from V and 1 base from J, with 8 bases between. The CDR3 is 14 amino acids.

The chain has TRBV27 and TRBJ1-6; possibly TRBD1 for D (6 bases). Germline V gene data show CDR1 as MNHEY and CDR2 as SMNVEV (reference sequence). The length of the CDR3 is 15 residues. V was pared by 7 bases and J by 10 bases, with 20 bases between. CDR3 sequence: CASTPRDTWGSPLHF. Here the CDR3 DNA reads TGTGCCAGCACACCCCGGGACACCTGGGGGTCACCCCTCCACTTT.

A few counts support this clone. The J gene is TRBJ2-2, the V gene TRBV9, with 10 bases that match TRBD1. CDR3 length: 13 residues. The V gene end was trimmed by 5 bases and the J gene end by 7 bases; junction bases not matched to a gene: 2. Per the germline V gene, CDR1 is SGDLS and CDR2 is YYNGEE. CDR3 DNA sequence: TGTGCCAGCAGGGGACAGGGGATCGGGGAGCTGTTTTTT. This gives the protein CASRGQGIGELFF.

This chain connects TRBV28 to TRBJ1-2; D remains unclear. The germline V gene has CDR1 MDHEN and CDR2 SYDVKM. The CDR3 is made up of 13 amino acids. The V gene lost 3 bases and the J gene lost 8 bases, with 13 bases spanning the gap. The CDR3 DNA sequence: TGTGCCAGCAGTTTTTTGACTCTGAGGGGCTACACCTTC. Translated: CASSFLTLRGYTF.

V and J are TRBV2 and TRBJ1-5; tentatively, D is TRBD1 (5 bases). V gave up 6 bases and J gave up 4 bases, with 7 bases separating them. Germline assignment: CDR1 SNHLY and CDR2 FYNNEI. The CDR3 is made up of 12 amino acids. The DNA of the CDR3 is TGTGCCAGCAGGGGGGGTAATCAGCCCCAGCATTTT. It codes for CASRGGNQPQHF.

This rearrangement joins TRBV6-5 to TRBJ1-1, with D perhaps matching TRBD1 (6 bases). In germline, CDR1 is MNHEY, CDR2 SVGAGI. V was clipped by 0 bases and J by 3 bases, with 11 bases between them. The CDR3 totals 15 residues. Here the CDR3 reads CASSYSARQDTEAFF. The CDR3 DNA is TGTGCCAGCAGTTACTCCGCTAGACAGGACACTGAAGCTTTCTTT.

The chain recombines TRBV11-2 with TRBJ1-2, with 8 bases identical to TRBD1. The trim removed 5 bases at V and 5 bases at J, leaving 13 bases unmatched. Germline CDR1 SGHAT, CDR2 FQNNGV. CDR3 length: 16 residues. CDR3 bases: TGTGCCAGCAGCCTCCGGCAGGGGGCCCTAATATATGGCTACACCTTC. This sequence encodes CASSLRQGALIYGYTF.

J is TRBJ1-4 and V is TRBV7-2; weak D call: TRBD1 (5 bases). The CDR3 runs to 13 residues. The V and J ends lost 4 bases and 12 bases respectively, with 15 bases between them. Germline V CDR1 and CDR2: SGHTA, FQGNSA. CDR3 nucleotides: TGTGCCAGCAGCTCTCGGGGGGACGAGGAACTGTTTTTT. Protein: CASSSRGDEELFF.

This sequence joins TRBV5-1 and TRBJ2-7; 7 positions agree with TRBD2. Germline V gene lookup returns CDR1 SGHRS and CDR2 YFSETQ. CDR3 length: 15 residues. Trimming cost V 1 base and J 2 bases; bases outside gene matches: 6. The CDR3 region has the DNA TGCGCCAGCAGCTTGATGACTAGCCTTACCTACGAGCAGTACTTC. As protein: CASSLMTSLTYEQYF.

The V call is TRBV18, the J call TRBJ1-5; D gene ambiguous. Deletions cut 4 bases from V and 3 bases from J, with 13 bases between. In germline, CDR1 is KGHSH, CDR2 LQKENI. The CDR3 has 15 amino acids. This CDR3 reads CASSRAQVYNQPQHF. In DNA form, the CDR3 reads TGTGCCAGCTCACGCGCCCAGGTCTACAATCAGCCCCAGCATTTT.

This clone occurred once. Mismatch with germline at one junction end may stem from a read error. The J gene is TRBJ1-4, the V gene TRBV7-9; tentatively, D is TRBD1 (5 bases). The length of the CDR3 is 13 residues. The germline gives CDR1 SEHNR, CDR2 FQNEAQ (reference sequence). This CDR3 is CASSKVQGVGMLF. CDR3 DNA sequence: TGTGCCAGCAGCAAGGTCCAGGGCGTGGGGATGCTTTTT.